A single sample gave rise to the 28 T cell receptor beta chains below, sequenced in a study of shared clonotypes between healthy human individuals. Sequencing was performed with immunoSEQ multiplex PCR; in TCRdb, only in-frame clones are kept and a portion is missing. The sample holds about 2 million clones, 85% to 95% seen once. Sequencing used naive CD4+ T cells sorted from blood. The subset: CD45RA+ positively selected. All receptors come from a man aged 18-30 years in good health.

This rearrangement joins TRBV18 to TRBJ1-1, with a possible D match to TRBD1 (5 bases). V gave up 3 bases and J gave up 4 bases, with 9 bases separating them. There are 13 residues in the CDR3. Germline V CDR1 and CDR2: KGHSH, LQKENI. The CDR3 protein is CASSPVGGTEAFF. The CDR3 nucleotides are TGTGCCAGCTCACCGGTGGGGGGCACTGAAGCTTTCTTT.

In this sample, this clone turned up once. This CDR3 is CASSLTSSGGFGTDTQYF. CDR3 DNA: TGTGCCAGCAGCTTAACTTCCAGCGGGGGATTTGGCACAGATACGCAGTATTTT. This chain connects TRBV7-3 to TRBJ2-3; TRBD2 matches 8 bases. Germline V CDR1 and CDR2: SGHTA, FQGTGA. This CDR3 region has 18 residues. With 0 bases clipped from V and 1 base from J, the junction kept 9 bases outside the gene matches.

This sequence joins TRBV7-8 and TRBJ1-1; D might be TRBD1 (6 bases). The CDR3 consists of 15 residues. Germline values: CDR1 SGHVS, CDR2 FQNEAQ. V was trimmed by 5 bases and J by 0 bases, leaving 13 bases between them. The CDR3, as DNA: TGTGCCAGCAGCCCCGAGGGGGGTTTGAACACTGAAGCTTTCTTT. This gives the protein CASSPEGGLNTEAFF.

The gene calls are TRBV27 and TRBJ2-3; TRBD1 matches at 10 bases. The germline V gene has CDR1 MNHEY and CDR2 SMNVEV (reference sequence). The V segment lost 0 bases and the J segment 3 bases; nucleotides outside the gene matches: 3. The CDR3 spans 16 residues. As DNA, the CDR3 is TGTGCCAGCAGTTTATCCAGGACAGGGGGAACAGATACGCAGTATTTT. Translating gives CASSLSRTGGTDTQYF.

The rearrangement links TRBV7-2 to TRBJ2-1; possibly TRBD1 or TRBD2 for D (6 bases each). CDR3 length equals 16 residues. Germline V gene sequence: CDR1 SGHTA, CDR2 FQGNSA. With 5 bases removed from V and 2 bases from J, the gap between germline ends came to 16 bases. CDR3 DNA sequence: TGTGCCAGCAGCCCCGGCGGAGGGACAACCTACAATGAGCAGTTCTTC. Protein sequence: CASSPGGGTTYNEQFF.

The chain joins TRBV28 to TRBJ1-4; D remains unclear. Per germline, CDR1 MDHEN and CDR2 SYDVKM. V shed 5 bases and J shed 0 bases, with 10 bases lying between them. The CDR3 covers 15 residues. CDR3 coding DNA: TGTGCCAGCAGTCAGACGGCTGCAACTAATGAAAAACTGTTTTTT. Its protein is CASSQTAATNEKLFF.

The rearrangement joins TRBV4-3 to TRBJ2-5; tentatively, D is TRBD2 (6 bases). The length of the CDR3 is 17 residues. Trimming pared 3 bases from V and 1 base from J, leaving 18 bases between. The germline gives CDR1 LGHNA, CDR2 YSLEER. The CDR3 spells CASSQIQGGISQETQYF. The CDR3 bases are TGCGCCAGCAGCCAGATCCAGGGAGGTATCAGCCAAGAGACCCAGTACTTC.

This clone was seen only once. This rearrangement joins TRBV7-2 to TRBJ2-7, with a weak D call TRBD1 (5 bases). Trimming took 5 bases from V and 4 from J, leaving 18 bases between them. Germline V gene sequence: CDR1 SGHTA, CDR2 FQGNSA. The CDR3 spans 15 residues. The CDR3 DNA follows: TGTGCCAGCAGCCAGGGTCTGGGTAAAGGGTACGAGCAGTACTTC. Translated: CASSQGLGKGYEQYF. The variable domain in full, with the rest retrieved from reference TRBV7-2 and TRBJ2-7, is GAGVSQSPSNKVTEKGKDVELRCDPISGHTALYWYRQSLGQGLEFLIYFQGNSAPDKSGLPSDRFSAERTGGSVSTLTIQRTQQEDSAVYLCASSQGLGKGYEQYFGPGTRLTVT.

The CDR3 coding sequence is TGTGCCAGTATACCGGGACTAGCGAGGGGATCGAACACCGGGGAGCTGTTTTTT. Its translation: CASIPGLARGSNTGELFF. This chain links TRBV19 with TRBJ2-2; 10 bases fit TRBD2. Germline-derived CDR1 and CDR2 are LNHDA and SQIVND (reference sequence). V was pared by 7 bases and J by 0 bases, with 11 bases of the junction left unmatched. This CDR3 contains 18 residues.

J is TRBJ1-2 and V is TRBV5-1; TRBD1 matches 9 bases. The CDR3 is 15 residues long. V shed 4 bases, J shed 5 bases, and the junction held 9 bases outside the gene matches. Germline V gene sequence: CDR1 SGHRS, CDR2 YFSETQ. The CDR3 loop reads CASSRIQGAGYGYTF. The CDR3 nucleotides are TGCGCCAGCAGCCGTATACAGGGGGCTGGGTATGGCTACACCTTC.

J is TRBJ2-5 and V is TRBV29-1, with TRBD2 identical over 9 bases. V trimming: 4 bases; J trimming: 1 base; junction bases outside the gene matches: 13. CDR3 length: 17 amino acids. Germline V gene data show CDR1 as SQVTM and CDR2 as ANQGSEA. CDR3 coding DNA: TGCAGCGTTGGGGGCGCCAGTAGCGGGAGCCCCCAAGAGACCCAGTACTTC. Translated, it gives CSVGGASSGSPQETQYF.

The chain combines TRBV10-3 with TRBJ2-3; 11 nucleotides match TRBD2. This CDR3 contains 14 residues. Trimming took 10 bases from V and 3 from J; bases not matched to a gene: 6. Germline V CDR1 and CDR2: ENHRY, SYGVKD. CDR3 bases: TGTGCCACCAAATTAGCGGGGGGGACAGATACGCAGTATTTT. This translates into CATKLAGGTDTQYF.

The V gene is TRBV6-1, the J gene TRBJ2-3; D uncertain. The germline CDR1 and CDR2 sequences are MNHNS and SASEGT. This CDR3 has 15 amino acids. Deletions cut 1 base from V and 2 bases from J, with 10 bases between. Here the CDR3 DNA reads TGTGCCAGCAGTGAAGGAACTACCTACACAGATACGCAGTATTTT. Translation: CASSEGTTYTDTQYF.

This chain uses TRBV19 with TRBJ2-7; 8 nucleotides match TRBD1. This CDR3 comprises 16 residues. Germline V gene lookup returns CDR1 LNHDA and CDR2 SQIVND (reference sequence). Trimming removed 6 bases from V and 4 bases from J; junction bases left unmatched: 14. CDR3 DNA: TGTGCCAGTAGCTTGTCTAATGGACAGGGCAATTACGAGCAGTACTTC. It specifies CASSLSNGQGNYEQYF.

The chain combines TRBV9 with TRBJ1-1; D remains ambiguous. The CDR3 sequence is 14 residues long. Per germline, CDR1 SGDLS and CDR2 YYNGEE. V shed 0 bases and J shed 4 bases, with 10 bases lying between them. This chain's CDR3 is CASSVGSGPTEAFF. The CDR3, as DNA: TGTGCCAGCAGCGTAGGAAGCGGTCCCACTGAAGCTTTCTTT.

The chain recombines TRBV10-3 with TRBJ2-1; D ambiguous. Germline CDR1 reads ENHRY; CDR2 reads SYGVKD. The V gene lost 2 bases and the J gene lost 0 bases, with 8 bases spanning the gap. The CDR3 covers 15 residues. CDR3 in amino acids: CAISEVSSSYNEQFF. CDR3 in DNA: TGTGCCATCAGTGAGGTCTCGAGCTCCTACAATGAGCAGTTCTTC.

In this sample, this clone turned up once. V and J are TRBV5-1 and TRBJ1-1; the D gene is possibly TRBD1 (6 bases). Germline V gives CDR1 SGHRS, CDR2 YFSETQ. V shed 4 bases and J shed 3 bases, with 16 bases lying between them. The CDR3 has 15 amino acids. Here the CDR3 reads CASSLYPGADTEAFF. The CDR3 coding sequence is TGCGCCAGCAGCCTCTATCCGGGGGCCGACACTGAAGCTTTCTTT.

This chain links TRBV7-9 with TRBJ1-6, with a tentative D call TRBD1 (6 bases). Germline V gives CDR1 SEHNR, CDR2 FQNEAQ (reference sequence). Trimming removed 5 bases from V and 6 bases from J, with 26 bases in between. The CDR3 extends over 19 amino acids. The CDR3 nucleotides read TGTGCCAGCAGCCGGAGGACAGTAAAACCTAACACCGTTAATTCACCCCTCCACTTT. Translated: CASSRRTVKPNTVNSPLHF.

Note on this clone: The sample holds other DNA sequences that translate to the same CDR3. The rearrangement joins TRBV10-3 to TRBJ2-5; D remains ambiguous. Germline-derived CDR1 and CDR2 are ENHRY and SYGVKD. V lost 0 bases to trimming and J lost 0 bases, with 8 bases between them. The CDR3 is 15 residues long. The CDR3 loop is CAISESGGYQETQYF. CDR3 in DNA: TGTGCCATCAGTGAGTCTGGCGGTTACCAAGAGACCCAGTACTTC.

The chain has TRBV9 and TRBJ2-2; 11 positions match TRBD1. V dropped 3 bases and J dropped 4; count of bases not matched to a gene: 5. The V gene's germline CDR1 is SGDLS and CDR2 YYNGEE. The CDR3 extends over 16 amino acids. The CDR3 DNA reads TGTGCCAGCAGCGAGGGGACAGGGGGACCCACCGGGGAGCTGTTTTTT. Amino acids: CASSEGTGGPTGELFF.

The genes are TRBV5-1 and TRBJ2-7; TRBD2 might be the D (6 bases). CDR1 is SGHRS and CDR2 is YFSETQ in the germline V gene. Trimming stripped 0 bases from V and 7 bases from J, with 11 bases between. The CDR3 has 13 amino acids. The CDR3 region has the DNA TGCGCCAGCAGCTTGGAGGCCAGCGGGGAGCAGTACTTC. It specifies CASSLEASGEQYF.

The genes are TRBV5-1 and TRBJ2-5, with a weak D call TRBD2 (5 bases). Germline V gene sequence: CDR1 SGHRS, CDR2 YFSETQ. The CDR3 is 14 residues long. The V end was cut by 2 bases, the J end by 5 bases, with 13 bases between. The CDR3 DNA sequence: TGCGCCAGCAGCTTTGGAGGCACGGCGGAGACCCAGTACTTC. Protein product: CASSFGGTAETQYF.

V gene TRBV6-1 combines with J gene TRBJ2-2; TRBD1 matches 9 bases. Germline V gives CDR1 MNHNS, CDR2 SASEGT. J was trimmed by 0 bases and V by 4 bases; bases with no gene match: 3. There are 16 residues in the CDR3. The chain's CDR3 is CASSAGQGPNTGELFF. In nucleotides, the CDR3 is TGTGCCAGCAGTGCCGGACAGGGGCCGAACACCGGGGAGCTGTTTTTT.

The chain employs TRBV19 and TRBJ1-2, with D hard to call. Trimming stripped 0 bases from V and 8 bases from J, with 4 bases between. This CDR3 has 11 amino acids. CDR1 is LNHDA, CDR2 SQIVND, per germline (reference sequence). Here the CDR3 DNA reads TGTGCCAGTAGTATAGACCGCGGCTACACCTTC. It is translated as CASSIDRGYTF. Together with reference TRBV19 and TRBJ1-2, the CDR3 gives the full variable domain: DGGITQSPKYLFRKEGQNVTLSCEQNLNHDAMYWYRQDPGQGLRLIYYSQIVNDFQKGDIAEGYSVSREKKESFPLTVTSAQKNPTAFYLCASSIDRGYTFGSGTRLTVV.

V gene TRBV27 combines with J gene TRBJ2-4; 9 nucleotides align to TRBD1. V was clipped by 5 bases and J by 7 bases; unmatched bases: 6. The CDR3 contains 14 residues. Germline-derived CDR1 and CDR2 are MNHEY and SMNVEV (reference sequence). The CDR3: CASSTGGLGNIQYF. Here the CDR3 DNA reads TGTGCCAGCAGTACAGGGGGCCTGGGGAACATTCAGTACTTC.

The V call is TRBV28, the J call TRBJ1-5; D perhaps matches TRBD1 (5 bases). The germline V gene has CDR1 MDHEN and CDR2 SYDVKM. Trimming removed 5 bases from V and 6 bases from J, with 23 bases in between. The CDR3 loop spans 17 amino acids. The CDR3 sequence: CASSPPLHPGGGQPQHF. The CDR3 nucleotides read TGTGCCAGCAGTCCTCCCCTACACCCGGGCGGGGGTCAGCCCCAGCATTTT.

Regarding this clone: This may be a read error, as it is one base from a much larger clone. The chain links TRBV5-1 to TRBJ2-5; D is undetermined. Trimming shortened V by 3 bases and J by 2 bases, and 2 bases separated the two germline ends. The CDR3 covers 11 residues. CDR1 is SGHRS and CDR2 is YFSETQ in the germline V gene. This chain's CDR3 is CASSWQETQYF. The CDR3 DNA sequence: TGCGCCAGCAGCTGGCAAGAGACCCAGTACTTC.

The chain combines TRBV6-6 with TRBJ1-6; unclear D gene. This CDR3 is built from 16 residues. Germline CDR1 is MNHNY and CDR2 is SVGAGI (reference sequence). V was pared by 0 bases and J by 9 bases, with 15 bases between. The chain's CDR3 is CASSYSQLSGLSPLHF. DNA of the CDR3: TGTGCCAGCAGTTACTCGCAGCTAAGTGGACTTTCACCCCTCCACTTT.